This T cell receptor beta chain stems from a study of T cells in Graves' hyperthyroidism and ophthalmopathy. Those with hyperthyroidism were 18 to 65 years old, newly diagnosed, and ill for under 2 months. This clonotype was counted many times. RNA transcripts yielded amplified TCR beta CDR3 regions. HTBI primers were used for first-round RT-PCR of the TCR CDR3. One entry per CDR3 protein, called by TCRdb with MiXCR from the multiplex PCR reads. The sample includes under 400,000 distinct CDR3 sequences, about 13% of them seen just once. This sequence originates from a woman under 30 with Graves' hyperthyroidism. Sequencing was carried out using blood.

In DNA form, the CDR3 reads TGTGCCAGTTTCACTGGGCCTGGGGACTATGGCTACACCTTC. Its protein product is CASFTGPGDYGYTF. This rearrangement joins TRBV19 to TRBJ1-2; D gene ambiguous. This CDR3 is built from 14 residues. Trimming stripped 8 bases from V and 3 bases from J, with 16 bases between. Germline V gene lookup returns CDR1 LNHDA and CDR2 SQIVND (reference sequence).